This T cell receptor beta chain was captured in a study of cytomegalovirus exposure and HLA in healthy donors. As concerns this clone: Its antigen is currently unknown.

Assay used: immunoSEQ multiplex PCR; TCRdb lists only in-frame clones, some missing. The repertoire holds 99,000 or so clones, with about 86% as singletons. Trimming cost V 6 bases and J 5 bases; bases outside gene matches: 12. Germline V lookup: CDR1 LNHDA, CDR2 SQIVND (reference sequence). This CDR3 spans 15 amino acids. Study results and caveats: Rarity characterized most TCR sequences, yet some public TCRs appeared in many donors.

This clonotype was sampled from a woman between 18 and 29 years old in good health and CMV-seropositive. The sample comprised PBMCs. The chain couples TRBV19 to TRBJ2-7, with TRBD1 matching 8 bases. CDR3 sequence: CASRGTGRSLDEQYF. The CDR3 DNA sequence: TGTGCCAGTAGGGGGACAGGACGAAGCCTCGACGAGCAGTACTTC.